This T cell receptor beta chain stems from a study of neurological immune-mediated disorders. General study findings and limits: Expansion of TCR clones was greatest in HTLV-1-associated myelopathy and smallest in multiple sclerosis, where it fell below that of healthy controls. None of the CDR3 amino acid sequences found in expanded clones was shared across subjects. This suggests that the TCR-beta repertoires were private in all groups.

In regard to this clonotype: Its target is not known.

Over 200 million TCR-beta sequences from 15-18 subjects came from every sequencing run. MiXCR, run by TCRdb on the 5' RACE reads, gives a single entry per CDR3 protein. The sample contains tens of thousands of distinct CDR3 sequences, approximately 17% of which appear only once. The receptor was isolated from a woman between 35 and 50 years old in good health. Source material: PBMCs.

The CDR3 sequence: CASKKGFIPGELFF. In DNA form, the CDR3 reads TGTGCCAGCAAGAAAGGATTTATTCCCGGGGAGCTGTTTTTT. J is TRBJ2-2 and V is TRBV12-3 or TRBV12-4, with no clear D. The CDR3 consists of 14 residues. Deletions cut 7 bases from V and 6 bases from J, with 15 bases between.